The T cell receptor (beta chain) described here comes from a study of Graves' ophthalmopathy and Graves' hyperthyroidism. General study findings and limits: Most clonotypes expanded in thyroid above 0.001 frequency were present in blood too. Sensitivity of about 70% and specificity of nearly 75% were achieved by the model that predicted ophthalmopathy progression.

TCR beta CDR3 regions were amplified from RNA transcripts. The authors performed first-round RT-PCR with HTBI primers and then a second-round multiplex PCR. TCRdb fed the multiplex PCR reads into MiXCR, producing one record per CDR3 protein. The sample lists hundreds of thousands of distinct CDR3 sequences, roughly two fifths seen once, with roughly 3% in the top ten. The study excluded patients with other autoimmune diseases, uncontrolled infections, pregnancy or lactation. The evidence that diagnosis relied on was clinical symptoms, serum thyroxine, TRAb, thyroid ultrasound and orbital computed tomography. As for this clonotype: The antigen is unknown.

The TCR originated in an adult man with Graves' ophthalmopathy. Material for sequencing was peripheral blood.

The CDR3 region is CASSYKADSPLHF. In nucleotides, the CDR3 is TGTGCCAGCAGTTACAAGGCGGATTCACCCCTCCACTTT. The chain uses TRBV6-1 and TRBJ1-6; D gene unclear. Trimming shortened V by 5 bases and J by 8 bases, and 10 bases separated the two germline ends. CDR1 is MNHNS and CDR2 is SASEGT in the germline V gene. The CDR3 runs to 13 residues.